This paragraph covers one T cell receptor (beta chain) sequence. This clonotype was counted between two and nine times. The specificity of this receptor is unknown. Per-base quality was not reported, and no clone a single base away is much larger than it. Every donor was a healthy Caucasian. The twin cohort comprised three pairs of female monozygotic twins, all aged roughly 18 to 30 years. RNA for TCR libraries was isolated from peripheral blood mononuclear cells. Measured from the cysteine to the phenylalanine, the CDR3 is 12 residues long. Here the CDR3 DNA is all that survives: 36 bases in frame from base 1. Via the germline V gene (reference sequence), CDR1 is LGHDT and CDR2 YNNKEL. A distance of 12 bases separates the germline ends of V and J, which lose 0 bases and 15 bases respectively. To prepare the library, 5' RACE was applied. Sequenced using an Illumina HiSeq 2000. A universal primer binding site was added through template switching, and the final cDNA carried a unique molecular identifier so that TCR cDNA molecules could be counted accurately. Specific primers in the conserved constant-segment region were used to synthesize first-strand cDNA for TCR alpha and beta chains. To control for contamination, each cDNA library was double barcoded with a SMART-Mk sample barcode plus Illumina barcodes. TruSeq adapter sequences along with Illumina sample barcodes were introduced in two successive PCR steps. TCR alpha and beta cDNA libraries were sequenced on the Illumina HiSeq platform with custom primers. Concerning the study's data processing: Unique molecular identifiers were extracted from raw reads with MiGEC, and CDR3 positions were determined with MiXCR. Recombination models were inferred per individual with the repgenHMM and IGoR tools using an EM algorithm. The analysis of shared clonotypes was done with the tcR package in R, with sharing normalized by the product of cloneset sizes. To study raw recombination free of thymic and clonal selection effects, out-of-frame nonproductive sequences were analyzed. Clones were called with MiXCR by TCRdb after fastp trimmed the public reads at Q25, and only in-frame beta chains were retained. Merged by CDR3 protein, the rows form single entries marked with the most common genes and DNA. These V and J calls derive from TCRdb rather than the authors' analysis. This sample lists 750,000 to 950,000 distinct CDR3 sequences; around an eighth were detected once. Of the sample, around 1.6% falls within the top ten clones.

This sample is drawn from a study of identical twins (dated by TCRdb to between 2015 and 2016). Turning to the overall study: To test whether fetal clonotypes persist, the study used deep sequencing on TCR alpha and beta repertoires from monozygotic twins, unrelated adults of various ages, and cord blood. Replicate twin experiments were performed at different times using different library preparation protocols to rule out contamination.

Results the study describes overall, beyond this receptor: Because the same donors could not be followed over many years, conclusions were based on cross-sectional statistical analysis. Invariant T cells such as MAIT and iNKT could partly confound zero-insertion analyses, though diverse VJ usage argued against this for most clonotypes. Out-of-frame TCR alpha sharing in monozygotic twins was systematically underestimated by recombination models, whereas sharing between unrelated individuals was in agreement with the recombination models. A weaker excess of twin sharing was found in beta out-of-frame sequences because the signal-to-noise ratio was lowered by fewer shared sequences. Out-of-frame TCR alpha sequences shared between twins showed an excess of low generation-probability sequences compared with coincidental sharing between unrelated individuals. Fewer insertions were carried by abundant cord blood beta clonotypes; a weaker similar trend was observed in young adult naive repertoires, while no such trend was observed in memory repertoires.

The data also belong to a second study, concerning yellow fever vaccine responses in identical twins. From that second study: According to the authors, the vaccine-induced T cell response in identical twins seemed to be partly convergent and partly specific to each individual. The study precisely tracked vaccine-responding T cell clones in identical twins.

The sequencing sample was made of PBMCs. The receptor's source is a woman younger than 30 in good health. This receptor chain uses TRBV3-1 and TRBJ2-1; no D gene call is confident. The DNA sequence follows: TGTGCCAGCAGCCAAGATCTTTGGTATCCGTTCTTC. Translation gives CASSQDLWYPFF.